This T cell receptor beta chain was sequenced during a study of OX40 agonist ivuxolimab in advanced cancers. Background on the study: Prior therapy, whether anti-PD-1, anti-PD-L1 or anti-CTLA-4, was allowed, and approximately 40% had some.

CDR3 length: 16 residues. Per the germline V gene, CDR1 is SGHTA and CDR2 is FQGTGA. V was clipped by 1 base and J by 5 bases; unmatched bases: 9. Study-level results: Relative to CD4+ cells, CD8+ T cells on average had more expanded clones.

Using immunoSEQ multiplex PCR, the repertoire was profiled, and TCRdb retains in-frame clones only, with some absent. The data show roughly 75,000 clones, about 88% seen once. With regard to this clone: The antigen is unknown.

This TCR came from an adult with an advanced solid tumor such as melanoma, head and neck, liver or kidney cancer. The rearrangement joins TRBV7-3 to TRBJ2-5, with 8 bases matching TRBD2. The sequenced sample was CD4+ or CD8+ T cells sorted from blood, obtained in a trial of the OX40 agonist ivuxolimab. CDR3 loop: CASSLIAGGSVETQYF. CDR3 in DNA: TGTGCCAGCAGCTTAATTGCGGGAGGTTCTGTGGAGACCCAGTACTTC. The full variable domain, rest sourced from reference TRBV7-3 and TRBJ2-5, is GAGVSQTPSNKVTEKGKYVELRCDPISGHTALYWYRQSLGQGPEFLIYFQGTGAADDSGLPNDRFFAVRPEGSVSTLKIQRTERGDSAVYLCASSLIAGGSVETQYFGPGTRLLVL.